Sequencing of this TCR beta chain was carried out in a study of blood T cell repertoires in COVID-19. As originally analysed: Amplified reference gene primers provided the basis for estimating nucleated cell counts. Sequenced by immunoSEQ multiplex PCR; TCRdb stores in-frame clones only, minus some. The D gene and trimming were derived from the DNA, and the V and J assignments and clone size from that table. The sample carries 200,000 to 250,000 clones, around 85% recorded once. V dropped 1 base and J dropped 5; count of bases not matched to a gene: 10. Germline lookup yields CDR1 SGHRS and CDR2 YFSETQ. This CDR3 has 16 amino acids.

The clonotype comes from a woman in her 40s with acute COVID-19. This chain links TRBV5-1 with TRBJ2-5; 8 bases map to TRBD2. Material for sequencing was PBMCs or T cells enriched from blood (not recorded which). In nucleotides, the CDR3 is TGCGCCAGCAGCTTGACTCCGGGAGGGGCCATGGAGACCCAGTACTTC. It is translated as CASSLTPGGAMETQYF.